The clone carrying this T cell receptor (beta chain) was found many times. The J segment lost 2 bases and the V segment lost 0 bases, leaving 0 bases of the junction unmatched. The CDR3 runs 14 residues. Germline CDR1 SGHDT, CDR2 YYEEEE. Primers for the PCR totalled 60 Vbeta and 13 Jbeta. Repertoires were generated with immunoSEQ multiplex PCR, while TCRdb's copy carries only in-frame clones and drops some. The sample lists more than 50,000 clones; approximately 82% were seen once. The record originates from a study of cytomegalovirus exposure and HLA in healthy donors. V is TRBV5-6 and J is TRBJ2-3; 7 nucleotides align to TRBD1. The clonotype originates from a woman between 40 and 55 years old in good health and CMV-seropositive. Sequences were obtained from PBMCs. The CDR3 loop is CASSLEGATDTQYF. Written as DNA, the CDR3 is TGTGCCAGCAGCTTGGAGGGGGCCACAGATACGCAGTATTTT.